The 7 T cell receptor beta chains below were found in one sample sequenced in a study of cytomegalovirus exposure and HLA in healthy donors. Vbeta (60) and Jbeta (13) primers were used in the PCR. Measured with immunoSEQ multiplex PCR; TCRdb has only the in-frame clones, and not every one. Here the sample spans under 200,000 clones, 80% being singletons. Input material: PBMCs. All receptors come from a woman aged 45-59 years in good health and CMV-seronegative.

V is TRBV19 and J is TRBJ1-2, with 7 bases that match TRBD1. V dropped 6 bases and J dropped 0; count of bases not matched to a gene: 10. The CDR3 length is 16 residues. Germline CDR1 is LNHDA and CDR2 is SQIVND (reference sequence). The CDR3 nucleotides are TGTGCCAGTAGCATATCCAGGGGGAGTACTAACTATGGCTACACCTTC. Its translation: CASSISRGSTNYGYTF.

Here the CDR3 reads CASSPPRGLAGRYNEQFF. DNA of the CDR3: TGTGCCAGCTCACCCCCGCGCGGACTAGCGGGGCGGTACAATGAGCAGTTCTTC. The chain employs TRBV18 and TRBJ2-1; 12 nucleotides agree with TRBD2. The germline V gene has CDR1 KGHSH and CDR2 LQKENI. After removal of 3 bases from V and 4 bases from J, the junction contained 10 bases not matched to a gene. The CDR3 sequence is 18 residues long.

This clone was picked up a small number of times. The gene calls are TRBV11-1 and TRBJ2-7; TRBD1 aligns across 7 bases. Germline V gene data show CDR1 as SGHAT and CDR2 as FQDESV (reference sequence). There are 16 residues in the CDR3. V shed 4 bases, J shed 0 bases, and the junction held 9 bases outside the gene matches. CDR3 DNA: TGTGCCAGCAGCTCTTCGGGACAGCTACTCTCCTACGAGCAGTACTTC. This translates into CASSSSGQLLSYEQYF.

This chain links TRBV2 with TRBJ2-2, with D uncertain. The germline V gene encodes CDR1 SNHLY and CDR2 FYNNEI. V lost 1 base, J lost 1 base, and 7 bases lay in between. CDR3 length: 15 residues. The CDR3 region has the DNA TGTGCCAGCAGTGAAGAAACAGAGAACACCGGGGAGCTGTTTTTT. Translation: CASSEETENTGELFF. The full variable domain, completed using reference TRBV2 and TRBJ2-2, is EPEVTQTPSHQVTQMGQEVILRCVPISNHLYFYWYRQILGQKVEFLVSFYNNEISEKSEIFDDQFSVERPDGSNFTLKIRSTKLEDSAMYFCASSEETENTGELFFGEGSRLTVL.

This sequence joins TRBV5-1 and TRBJ2-1; D might be TRBD2 (6 bases). The germline V gene has CDR1 SGHRS and CDR2 YFSETQ. This CDR3 is 14 amino acids long. Trimming cost V 1 base and J 5 bases, with 10 bases left between them. CDR3 region: CASSLPWGDNEQFF. Here the CDR3 DNA reads TGCGCCAGCAGCTTGCCGTGGGGGGACAATGAGCAGTTCTTC.

This rearrangement joins TRBV9 to TRBJ2-1; no clear D. V lost 0 bases and J 6 bases, leaving 7 bases between the germline ends. The CDR3 totals 13 residues. Germline V lookup: CDR1 SGDLS, CDR2 YYNGEE. The CDR3, as DNA: TGTGCCAGCAGCGTAGTGGGCTCCAATGAGCAGTTCTTC. Amino acid sequence: CASSVVGSNEQFF.

V and J are TRBV5-5 and TRBJ2-7; D may be TRBD2 (5 bases). Trimming shortened V by 4 bases and J by 5 bases, and 19 bases separated the two germline ends. From germline, CDR1 is SGHKS and CDR2 YYEKEE (reference sequence). CDR3 length: 15 amino acids. Here the CDR3 DNA reads TGTGCCAGCAGCCCCGGTATCGCGGGCGCGGACGAGCAGTACTTC. Protein product: CASSPGIAGADEQYF.